This TCR beta chain was profiled in a study of blood T cell repertoires in COVID-19 (dated by TCRdb to between 2020 and 2021). Some background on the complete study: Samples covering the acute and convalescent phases of COVID-19 were provided by collaborators in the United States, Italy and Spain. The prospective study material was composed of cDNA or gDNA derived from T cells, B-cell-depleted T cells, or PBMCs. Deeply sampled blood TCRbeta repertoires from subjects exposed to, actively infected with, or recovered from COVID-19 were included in the dataset. The repertoires were made available in a free public database intended to serve as a resource for research on the immune response to SARS-CoV-2. The samples were drawn from two sources: the first 160 participants of the ongoing ImmuneRACE study, and 1,254 subjects contributed by 6 global collaborators. A de-identified subject ID, COVID-19 status, age in years and sex were almost always included in the sample metadata. Where HLA class I and class II types were available, the types were taken from metadata supplied by the sample provider, not from assay-based typing. The paper as a whole reports these results and caveats: How much clinical and demographic metadata was included differed by source and by participant, and the metadata was provided uncurated.

Of note for this clone: What antigen it recognizes has not been identified. The sample holds no much larger clone one base away, and base qualities are not on file.

The immunoSEQ Assay, a bias-controlled multiplex PCR, was used to amplify TCRbeta CDR3 regions from genomic DNA. Per the authors' processing: Within the assay, amplification of reference gene primers was used to estimate how many nucleated cells each sample contained. Sequence reads were collapsed and filtered to measure the absolute abundance of every unique TCRbeta CDR3 rearrangement. For each sample, productive Simpson clonality was calculated by taking the square root of Simpson's diversity index across productive rearrangements. TCRdb took over this immuneACCESS table, retaining in-frame rearrangements with V and J assigned. Such tables are incomplete; in checked studies, under half of the missing clones stem from an unresolved V gene, and the remainder is unexplained. That table furnishes V, J and clone size, whereas the DNA furnished D and trimming. This sample has 150,000 to 200,000 clones in its table, and approximately 85% of those were observed once. Jointly, the top ten make up approximately 9% of the sample.

V drops 3 bases and J drops 3 bases, leaving 6 bases in between. Measured from the cysteine to the phenylalanine, the CDR3 is 12 residues long. Only the CDR3 DNA stays, 36 bases, in frame from base 1. In the prospective study, participants were about 18 to 100 years old, resided in 24 geographic areas of the United States, and were enrolled through a virtual design. In the prospective study, participants were assigned to cohorts based on the clinical history participants reported in a screening survey and a study questionnaire. Recovered participants in ImmuneRACE Cohort 3 were defined as having two consecutive negative NP/OP PCR tests, clearance from a healthcare professional, or resolution of symptoms. Mobile phlebotomists in the prospective study collected whole blood, serum and a nasopharyngeal or oropharyngeal swab from every participant. Participants in the prospective study had the option to provide additional blood draws and questionnaires over a roughly two-month period. Blood samples from the prospective study were shipped frozen or at room temperature prior to DNA extraction.

The V and J genes are TRBV12-3 or TRBV12-4 and TRBJ2-7, with the D segment identity uncertain. The sample comprised PBMCs or T cells enriched from blood (not recorded which). The clonotype comes from a woman between 18 and 30 years old who had recovered from COVID-19. The DNA sequence is as follows: TGTGCCAGCAGTTTGAGGAGCTACGAGCAGTACTTC. It translates as CASSLRSYEQYF.